Listed below are T cell receptor beta chains from one sample, sequenced in a study of identical twins. One entry per CDR3 protein, called by TCRdb with MiXCR from the 5' RACE reads. The data contain approximately 690,000 distinct CDR3 sequences, roughly 6.2% of them singletons. The sequencing sample was made of naive T cells sorted from blood. These receptors were obtained from a man younger than 35 in good health. Both conserved end residues are part of each CDR3. The D gene is left open where the match is weak. The listing skips clone size in some rows; elsewhere it reads once, few, many or a size class.

j_call d_call v_call clone_size cdr3_nt cdr3_aa
TRBJ1-5 - TRBV6-1 many TGTGCCAGCACGTCAGGTGAGGGCAATCAGCCCCAGCATTTT CASTSGEGNQPQHF
TRBJ2-1 - TRBV11-2 - TGTGCCAGCAATATTGGCGGCTACAATGAGCAGTTCTTC CASNIGGYNEQFF
TRBJ2-2 TRBD2 TRBV24-1 many TGTGCCACCAGTGATTCCCTCCATAGCGGGAGGGCCGCCGGGGAGCTGTTTTTT CATSDSLHSGRAAGELFF
TRBJ2-1 TRBD2 TRBV11-2 - TGTGCCAGCAGAACAGCGGGGACGAGCAGACTTAGAACGGGTGAGCAGTTCTTC CASRTAGTSRLRTGEQFF
TRBJ2-7 TRBD1 TRBV7-2 - TGTGCCAGCAGCCCCCGGACAGGGTACGCCTACGAGCAGTACTTC CASSPRTGYAYEQYF
TRBJ2-1 TRBD2 TRBV7-9 few TGTGCCAGCAACGAGGTGGGGGGGACTAGCGGGAAACAGCAGTTCTTC CASNEVGGTSGKQQFF
TRBJ2-2 TRBD2 TRBV9 once TGTGCCAGCAGCGACGGACTAGGGAACACCGGGGAGCTGTTTTTT CASSDGLGNTGELFF
TRBJ1-1 - TRBV7-2 - TGTGCCAGCAGCTTATCGGGGCAGGGAGAAGCTTTCTTT CASSLSGQGEAFF
TRBJ2-1 - TRBV14 many TGTGCCAGCAGCCAATACGAGTGGGGCTCCTACAATGAGCAGTTCTTC CASSQYEWGSYNEQFF
TRBJ1-1 TRBD1 TRBV7-9 - TGTGCCAGCAGCCCGGGGGACAGGATGAACACTGAAGCTTTCTTT CASSPGDRMNTEAFF
TRBJ1-2 - TRBV12-3/TRBV12-4 many TGTGCCAGCAGCCTGGACAGTTTCTTCTATGGCTACACCTTC CASSLDSFFYGYTF
TRBJ2-1 TRBD2 TRBV7-6 few TGTGCCAGCAGCTTAGCGGTACTAGCGGGACCCTACAATGAGCAGTTCTTC CASSLAVLAGPYNEQFF
TRBJ2-1 TRBD2 TRBV20-1 many TGCAGTGCTTCGCTAGCGGGTGGGGGCAATGAGCAGTTCTTC CSASLAGGGNEQFF
TRBJ1-6 - TRBV6-1 many TGTGCCAGCAGTGAACAGGGAAGGGGGTCACCCCTCCACTTT CASSEQGRGSPLHF
TRBJ2-5 - TRBV5-1 - TGCGCCAGCAGTGAAGGGGCGCGGAAGACCCAGTACTTC CASSEGARKTQYF
TRBJ2-3 TRBD2 TRBV29-1 few TGCAGCGTCCTTCGATCGGGACTAGCGGGAAGCACAGATACGCAGTATTTT CSVLRSGLAGSTDTQYF
TRBJ2-3 TRBD2 TRBV7-9 many TGTGCCAGCAGTCGGAGCGGGAAGACAGATACGCAGTATTTT CASSRSGKTDTQYF
TRBJ1-1 TRBD1 TRBV6-1 many TGTGCCAGCAGGATACAGGGGGCGAACACTGAAGCTTTCTTT CASRIQGANTEAFF
TRBJ2-1 TRBD1 TRBV12-3/TRBV12-4 many TGTGCCACCCATCGGGACAGGGGTTACAATGAGCAGTTCTTC CATHRDRGYNEQFF